This TCR beta chain was identified in a study of T cell responses to AZD1222 COVID-19 vaccine. General study results and limits: Spike-specific TCR depth and breadth grew after two AZD1222 doses. Clonal diversity was possibly underestimated, and the donors were mostly white British, with more females. There were repertoire samples only from the period after the peak T cell response.

Method: immunoSEQ multiplex PCR; TCRdb's copy keeps in-frame clones and lacks some. The sample gives 100,000 to 130,000 clones, roughly nine tenths of which show up once; approximately 3% is in the top ten. Unmatched junction bases numbered 10, after V lost 3 bases and J lost 2 bases. CDR1 is MNHEY and CDR2 is SMNVEV in the germline V gene (reference sequence). The CDR3 sequence is 17 residues long. About this clone itself: The antigen remains undetermined.

The rearrangement links TRBV27 to TRBJ1-5, with 7 bases identical to TRBD1. This sequence was found in an adult in good health. The specimen comprised peripheral blood, sampled on day 0 of MenACWY control vaccination. CDR3 sequence reads: CASSFLPTGEGNQPQHF. CDR3 bases: TGTGCCAGCAGTTTTCTCCCAACAGGGGAAGGCAATCAGCCCCAGCATTTT.